The rows below give T cell receptor beta chains drawn from one sample of a study of blood T cell repertoires in COVID-19. This table comes from immunoSEQ multiplex PCR, and its TCRdb copy is limited to in-frame clones, with some not included. The sample lists approximately 230,000 clones; 83% were seen once. Sequencing input: peripheral blood. The receptors originated from a man older than 75 with acute or convalescent COVID-19. Both conserved end residues are part of each CDR3. Fields, in order: CDR3 protein, CDR3 DNA, V gene, D gene, J gene. A D gene is named only where the DNA matches it firmly.

cdr3_aa: CASSLTATTDTQYF
cdr3_nt: TGTGCCAGCAGCTTGACAGCCACCACAGATACGCAGTATTTT
v_call: TRBV7-9
d_call: .
j_call: TRBJ2-3

cdr3_aa: CAISGQTGQSSGNTIYF
cdr3_nt: TGTGCCATCAGCGGCCAGACAGGACAAAGCTCTGGAAACACCATATATTTT
v_call: TRBV10-3
d_call: .
j_call: TRBJ1-3

cdr3_aa: CASSFILPRQGWNQPQHF
cdr3_nt: TGTGCCAGCAGCTTCATCCTCCCGAGACAGGGGTGGAATCAGCCCCAGCATTTT
v_call: TRBV13
d_call: TRBD1
j_call: TRBJ1-5

cdr3_aa: CASDDWDSGYQPQHF
cdr3_nt: TGTGCCAGCGACGACTGGGACAGCGGATATCAGCCCCAGCATTTT
v_call: TRBV6-5
d_call: TRBD1
j_call: TRBJ1-5

cdr3_aa: CASSLDRVSYGYTF
cdr3_nt: TGTGCCAGCAGCTTAGACAGGGTCTCCTATGGCTACACCTTC
v_call: TRBV7-9
d_call: .
j_call: TRBJ1-2

cdr3_aa: CASSFTRGATDTQYF
cdr3_nt: TGTGCCAGCAGCTTCACGCGGGGCGCCACAGATACGCAGTATTTT
v_call: TRBV7-2
d_call: .
j_call: TRBJ2-3

cdr3_aa: CASSPTPRQADYEQYF
cdr3_nt: TGCGCCAGCAGCCCGACCCCGCGACAGGCCGACTACGAGCAGTACTTC
v_call: TRBV5-1
d_call: .
j_call: TRBJ2-7

cdr3_aa: CASSEVETGGYTF
cdr3_nt: TGTGCCAGCAGTGAAGTTGAGACAGGGGGCTACACCTTC
v_call: TRBV6-1
d_call: TRBD1
j_call: TRBJ1-2

cdr3_aa: CASNRLAGGYNEQFF
cdr3_nt: TGTGCCAGCAATAGACTTGCCGGGGGGTACAATGAGCAGTTCTTC
v_call: TRBV6-5
d_call: TRBD2
j_call: TRBJ2-1

cdr3_aa: CASSLSGLGLAGGHEQFF
cdr3_nt: TGTGCCAGCAGTTTATCGGGCCTAGGGCTAGCGGGAGGTCATGAGCAGTTCTTC
v_call: TRBV27
d_call: TRBD2
j_call: TRBJ2-1

cdr3_aa: CASSKLAVTSGSRDTQYF
cdr3_nt: TGTGCCAGCAGCAAACTGGCGGTTACTAGCGGGAGTAGAGATACGCAGTATTTT
v_call: TRBV11-2
d_call: TRBD2
j_call: TRBJ2-3

cdr3_aa: CASSYRGYVYNEQFF
cdr3_nt: TGTGCCAGCAGTTACAGGGGCTACGTTTACAATGAGCAGTTCTTC
v_call: TRBV11-2
d_call: TRBD1
j_call: TRBJ2-1

cdr3_aa: CASTVDNANYGYTF
cdr3_nt: TGCGCCAGCACAGTCGACAACGCTAACTATGGCTACACCTTC
v_call: TRBV5-1
d_call: .
j_call: TRBJ1-2

cdr3_aa: CASSLKERGGSYEQYF
cdr3_nt: TGTGCCAGCAGCTTGAAGGAGCGGGGAGGCTCCTACGAGCAGTACTTC
v_call: TRBV5-5
d_call: TRBD2
j_call: TRBJ2-7

cdr3_aa: CASSQGLAPYNEQFF
cdr3_nt: TGCGCCAGCAGCCAGGGACTAGCCCCCTACAATGAGCAGTTCTTC
v_call: TRBV4-1
d_call: TRBD2
j_call: TRBJ2-1

cdr3_aa: CASGREALGGDSPLHF
cdr3_nt: TGCGCCAGCGGCCGGGAGGCGCTTGGGGGAGATTCACCCCTCCACTTT
v_call: TRBV5-1
d_call: .
j_call: TRBJ1-6

cdr3_aa: CATSDYSGRGNEQFF
cdr3_nt: TGTGCCACCAGTGATTATAGCGGACGGGGCAATGAGCAGTTCTTC
v_call: TRBV24-1
d_call: .
j_call: TRBJ2-1

cdr3_aa: CASSNPQGTVTGELFF
cdr3_nt: TGTGCCAGCAGTAACCCACAGGGGACGGTCACCGGGGAGCTGTTTTTT
v_call: TRBV6-2/TRBV6-3
d_call: TRBD1
j_call: TRBJ2-2

cdr3_aa: CASSQAGTQYEQYF
cdr3_nt: TGTGCCAGCAGCCAAGCTGGGACACAGTACGAGCAGTACTTC
v_call: TRBV3-1/TRBV3-2
d_call: .
j_call: TRBJ2-7